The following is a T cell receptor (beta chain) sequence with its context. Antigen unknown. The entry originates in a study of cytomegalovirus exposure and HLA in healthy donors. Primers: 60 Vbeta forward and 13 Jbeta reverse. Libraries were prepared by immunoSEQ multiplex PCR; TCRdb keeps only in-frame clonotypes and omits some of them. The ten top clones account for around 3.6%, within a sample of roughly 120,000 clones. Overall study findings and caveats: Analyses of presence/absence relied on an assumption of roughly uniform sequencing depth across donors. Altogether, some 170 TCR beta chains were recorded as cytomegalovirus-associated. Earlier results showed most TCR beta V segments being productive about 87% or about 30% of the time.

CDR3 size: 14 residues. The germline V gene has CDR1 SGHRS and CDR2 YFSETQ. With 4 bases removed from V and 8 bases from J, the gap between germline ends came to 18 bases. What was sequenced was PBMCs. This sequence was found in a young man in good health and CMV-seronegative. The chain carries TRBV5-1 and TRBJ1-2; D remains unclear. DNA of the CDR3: TGCGCCAGCAGCCAGTCAGGAGGTTTTGACGGCTACACCTTC. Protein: CASSQSGGFDGYTF.